The clone carrying this TCR beta chain was seen only a few times. These data are taken from a study of blood T cell repertoires in COVID-19. About the study: Sample material is recorded as cDNA or gDNA derived from T cells, B-cell-depleted T cells, or PBMCs.

Sequenced by immunoSEQ multiplex PCR; TCRdb stores in-frame clones only, minus some. The table records around 250,000 clones, around 80% of them present only once. Germline CDR1 MDHEN, CDR2 SYDVKM. The CDR3 has 12 amino acids. Trimming took 2 bases from V and 6 from J, leaving 7 bases between them. Material: PBMCs or T cells enriched from blood (not recorded which). The receptor was derived from a man under 40 with acute COVID-19. The gene calls are TRBV28 and TRBJ1-1, with a weak D call TRBD1 (5 bases). The CDR3: CASSLIRAEAFF. The DNA for the CDR3 is TGTGCCAGCAGTTTAATCAGGGCTGAAGCTTTCTTT. The full variable domain, rest sourced from reference TRBV28 and TRBJ1-1, is DVKVTQSSRYLVKRTGEKVFLECVQDMDHENMFWYRQDPGLGLRLIYFSYDVKMKEKGDIPEGYSVSREKKERFSLILESASTNQTSMYLCASSLIRAEAFFGQGTRLTVV.